This paragraph reports one TCR beta chain. Profiled with immunoSEQ multiplex PCR; TCRdb holds only in-frame clones, not every one. This sample has tens of thousands of clones; around nine tenths occur once, and the top ten carry 1.4%. This CDR3 comprises 15 residues. The V gene's germline CDR1 is SGHAT and CDR2 FQNNGV. V lost 5 bases to trimming and J lost 4 bases, with 14 bases between them. This sample stems from a study of T cell changes during pregnancy in multiple sclerosis. The sequencing used peripheral blood, collected in the second trimester of pregnancy. This chain uses TRBV11-2 with TRBJ1-4; the D gene is possibly TRBD1 (6 bases). This TCR was sampled from a female donor with multiple sclerosis, enrolled in a pregnancy study. CDR3 nucleotides: TGTGCCAGCAGCCCTTCTTGGGACATTAATGAAAAACTGTTTTTT. Residues: CASSPSWDINEKLFF.